One and the same sample provided the 2 T cell receptor beta chains below, sequenced in a study of graft-versus-host responses after intestinal transplantation. This table comes from immunoSEQ multiplex PCR, and its TCRdb copy is limited to in-frame clones, with some not included. Of roughly 80,000 clones detected, 80% to 95% appear once; the ten largest clones hold roughly 0.64%. This material consisted of PBMCs, taken 98 days after intestinal transplantation. These receptors came from a human patient who received an intestinal transplant, so some T cells may come from the graft donor.

The rearrangement uses TRBV6-6 and TRBJ1-3; 7 bases line up with TRBD1. This CDR3 comprises 16 residues. V shed 2 bases, J shed 0 bases, and the junction held 4 bases outside the gene matches. The germline CDR1 and CDR2 sequences are MNHNY and SVGAGI (reference sequence). The CDR3 coding sequence is TGTGCCAGCAGTTACGGGACAGTGATCTCTGGAAACACCATATATTTT. Its protein product is CASSYGTVISGNTIYF.

The chain links TRBV2 to TRBJ2-1, with 7 bases identical to TRBD2. J lost 7 bases, V lost 7 bases, and 10 bases had no gene match. CDR1 and CDR2 from the germline V gene are SNHLY and FYNNEI. The CDR3 is 14 amino acids. The CDR3 region is CASNPGLKINEQFF. The CDR3, as DNA: TGTGCCAGCAATCCGGGACTAAAAATTAATGAGCAGTTCTTC.